This entry lists 25 T cell receptor beta chains sequenced from one sample in a study of post-analysis software for immune sequencing data. These receptors have no known antigen. Sequencing libraries made from TCR beta cDNA carried unique molecular identifiers. TCRdb independently ran MiXCR on the PCR reads; one entry per CDR3 protein. The sample shows roughly 410,000 distinct CDR3 sequences, roughly 36% of them seen only once. Study-wide results and caveats: TRBV5-6, TRBV5-1 and TRBV20-1 were among roughly 5 TRBV segments more frequent in patients than controls.

Sequencing input: blood. These receptors came from a girl aged 10 to 17 with multiple sclerosis.

V usage is TRBV7-9 and J usage is TRBJ2-1, with 9 bases lining up with TRBD2. Germline CDR1 SEHNR, CDR2 FQNEAQ (reference sequence). The ends lost 6 bases at V and 1 base at J; junction bases unmatched: 13. CDR3 length: 18 amino acids. The CDR3 bases are TGTGCCAGCAGACCACCAGCGGGGGGCTTCTCATCCTACAATGAGCAGTTCTTC. This codes for CASRPPAGGFSSYNEQFF.

Of note for this clonotype: An end of the junction differs from the germline gene, which may be a read error. This chain joins TRBV5-1 and TRBJ1-4; possibly TRBD1 for D (6 bases). Looked up from germline, CDR1 is SGHRS and CDR2 is YFSETQ. The CDR3 spans 17 residues. The CDR3 nucleotides are TGCGCCAGCACCGGTACCGCGGTTGGGGGCTTTAATGGAAAACTGTTTTTT. It is translated as CASTGTAVGGFNGKLFF. Based on the CDR3 plus reference TRBV5-1 and TRBJ1-4, the full variable domain is KAGVTQTPRYLIKTRGQQVTLSCSPISGHRSVSWYQQTPGQGLQFLFEYFSETQRNKGNFPGRFSGRQFSNSRSEMNVSTLELGDSALYLCASTGTAVGGFNGKLFFGSGTQLSVL.

Ten or more counts support this clonotype. The chain combines TRBV3-1 with TRBJ2-3, with 11 bases that match TRBD2. The V segment lost 4 bases and the J segment 2 bases; nucleotides outside the gene matches: 11. The CDR3 is made up of 18 amino acids. Germline assignment: CDR1 LGHDT and CDR2 YNNKEL (reference sequence). CDR3 in DNA: TGTGCCAGCAGCCCCCACAGTTTAGCGGGGGGGCCCACAGATACGCAGTATTTT. Its translation: CASSPHSLAGGPTDTQYF.

This clonotype was seen a few times. The chain couples TRBV9 to TRBJ2-2, with 11 bases identical to TRBD1. This CDR3 has 15 amino acids. The V gene end was trimmed by 3 bases and the J gene end by 3 bases; junction bases not matched to a gene: 1. Per the germline V gene, CDR1 is SGDLS and CDR2 is YYNGEE. The CDR3 nucleotides read TGTGCCAGCAGCGGGACAGGGGGCGACACCGGGGAGCTGTTTTTT. As protein: CASSGTGGDTGELFF. Full variable domain (rest looked up from reference TRBV9 and TRBJ2-2): DSGVTQTPKHLITATGQRVTLRCSPRSGDLSVYWYQQSLDQGLQFLIQYYNGEERAKGNILERFSAQQFPDLHSELNLSSLELGDSALYFCASSGTGGDTGELFFGEGSRLTVL.

The V call is TRBV20-1, the J call TRBJ2-7, with a weak D call TRBD2 (6 bases). The germline V gene has CDR1 DFQATT and CDR2 SNEGSKA (reference sequence). There are 14 residues in the CDR3. V was pared by 4 bases and J by 5 bases, with 18 bases between. CDR3 bases: TGCAGTGCTATAAGCGCCGGGGAGGCCGACGAGCAGTACTTC. Amino acids: CSAISAGEADEQYF.

The sample holds a few counts of this clonotype. J is TRBJ2-7 and V is TRBV7-9; TRBD1 matches 9 bases. V gave up 6 bases and J gave up 5 bases; unmatched junction bases: 8. The CDR3 is 14 amino acids. Germline assignment: CDR1 SEHNR and CDR2 FQNEAQ (reference sequence). The CDR3 DNA sequence: TGTGCCAGCAGTCATCCGGGACAGGGACACGAGCAGTACTTC. This translates into CASSHPGQGHEQYF.

The chain couples TRBV9 to TRBJ1-1; D is possibly TRBD1 (6 bases). The CDR3 has 14 amino acids. Germline-derived CDR1 and CDR2 are SGDLS and YYNGEE. The V gene lost 4 bases and the J gene lost 7 bases, with 17 bases spanning the gap. The CDR3 coding sequence is TGTGCCAGCAGCTCTGGCGGGGGCTGGGATGAAGCTTTCTTT. Its protein is CASSSGGGWDEAFF.

The table lists this clonotype with a count of one. The V gene is TRBV27, the J gene TRBJ1-2; TRBD1 might be the D (6 bases). Germline V gene lookup returns CDR1 MNHEY and CDR2 SMNVEV (reference sequence). CDR3 length: 15 residues. Trimming removed 7 bases from V and 4 bases from J, with 19 bases in between. The CDR3 bases are TGTGCCAGCACTCCGGGACAAGGAGTGTCCTATGGCTACACCTTC. It codes for CASTPGQGVSYGYTF.

V is TRBV29-1 and J is TRBJ2-1; 9 bases align to TRBD1. There are 14 residues in the CDR3. The trim removed 7 bases at V and 5 bases at J, leaving 9 bases unmatched. Germline values: CDR1 SQVTM, CDR2 ANQGSEA. The CDR3 DNA reads TGCAGCGAGGGAGCCGGGACAGGGAACAATGAGCAGTTCTTC. Encoded protein: CSEGAGTGNNEQFF.

Only one count was recorded for this clonotype. The gene calls are TRBV6-1 and TRBJ2-1; 9 bases map to TRBD1. The CDR3 runs 15 residues. From germline, CDR1 is MNHNS and CDR2 SASEGT. V dropped 1 base and J dropped 4; count of bases not matched to a gene: 2. This chain's CDR3 is CASSEDRGPYNEQFF. The CDR3 DNA sequence: TGTGCCAGCAGTGAAGACAGGGGGCCGTACAATGAGCAGTTCTTC.

The chain combines TRBV10-3 with TRBJ2-1; D unclear. In germline, CDR1 is ENHRY, CDR2 SYGVKD. The CDR3 is made up of 17 amino acids. V shed 4 bases and J shed 0 bases, with 16 bases lying between them. The CDR3 region is CAISGSGVRSSYNEQFF. Written as DNA, the CDR3 is TGTGCCATCAGTGGTTCAGGAGTGAGGAGCTCCTACAATGAGCAGTTCTTC.

The V call is TRBV6-5, the J call TRBJ1-1, with D possibly TRBD1 on 6 matching bases. Germline V gene sequence: CDR1 MNHEY, CDR2 SVGAGI. V was shortened by 6 bases and J by 5 bases, with 13 bases between the two germline ends. This CDR3 has 13 amino acids. The CDR3 spells CASSNRALTEAFF. The CDR3 DNA is TGTGCCAGCAGCAACAGGGCGTTGACTGAAGCTTTCTTT.

This clonotype was observed a few times. The chain has TRBV5-6 and TRBJ1-5; D remains ambiguous. In germline, CDR1 is SGHDT, CDR2 YYEEEE. The V gene lost 2 bases and the J gene lost 2 bases, with 11 bases spanning the gap. The length of the CDR3 is 15 residues. As DNA, the CDR3 is TGTGCCAGCAGCTTCCCTTGGACGGGCAATCAGCCCCAGCATTTT. Its translation: CASSFPWTGNQPQHF. The variable domain in full, completed from reference TRBV5-6 and TRBJ1-5, reads DAGVTQSPTHLIKTRGQQVTLRCSPKSGHDTVSWYQQALGQGPQFIFQYYEEEERQRGNFPDRFSGHQFPNYSSELNVNALLLGDSALYLCASSFPWTGNQPQHFGDGTRLSIL.

The chain has TRBV7-9 and TRBJ2-7, with 8 bases aligning to TRBD2. The CDR3 extends over 14 amino acids. Trimming removed 7 bases from V and 3 bases from J; junction bases left unmatched: 8. CDR1 is SEHNR, CDR2 FQNEAQ, per germline (reference sequence). CDR3 sequence reads: CASTSSGRNYEQYF. Written as DNA, the CDR3 is TGTGCCAGCACTTCTAGCGGGCGGAACTACGAGCAGTACTTC. Variable domain in full (rest from reference TRBV7-9 and TRBJ2-7): DTGVSQNPRHKITKRGQNVTFRCDPISEHNRLYWYRQTLGQGPEFLTYFQNEAQLEKSRLLSDRFSAERPKGSFSTLEIQRTEQGDSAMYLCASTSSGRNYEQYFGPGTRLTVT.

The chain has TRBV4-1 and TRBJ2-7, with 9 bases lining up with TRBD1. The V segment lost 0 bases and the J segment 5 bases; nucleotides outside the gene matches: 8. The CDR3 is 16 amino acids. In germline, CDR1 is MGHRA, CDR2 YSYEKL. CDR3 DNA sequence: TGCGCCAGCAGCCAAGATTCGGGACAGGGAACCAACGAGCAGTACTTC. Translation gives CASSQDSGQGTNEQYF.

This clonotype has only a few counts. The rearrangement links TRBV4-3 to TRBJ2-1; TRBD2 matches 9 bases. The V segment lost 4 bases and the J segment 2 bases; nucleotides outside the gene matches: 6. Per germline, CDR1 LGHNA and CDR2 YSLEER. The CDR3 is made up of 16 amino acids. The CDR3 coding sequence is TGCGCCAGCAGCCCGATGAGCGGGGGGACCTACAATGAGCAGTTCTTC. Translation gives CASSPMSGGTYNEQFF.

The rearrangement uses TRBV20-1 and TRBJ2-5; 9 nucleotides align to TRBD2. CDR3 size: 15 residues. The ends lost 1 base at V and 1 base at J; junction bases unmatched: 4. CDR1 is DFQATT, CDR2 SNEGSKA, per germline (reference sequence). In DNA form, the CDR3 reads TGCAGTGCTAGAGGGGGGCGGGGGGGCCAAGAGACCCAGTACTTC. The encoded protein is CSARGGRGGQETQYF.

The V call is TRBV20-1, the J call TRBJ2-1; 8 nucleotides line up with TRBD2. V lost 0 bases and J lost 2; bases outside the gene matches: 3. The CDR3 is made up of 15 amino acids. CDR1 is DFQATT and CDR2 is SNEGSKA in the germline V gene (reference sequence). The CDR3 loop reads CSARDTAGAYNEQFF. DNA of the CDR3: TGCAGTGCTAGAGATACAGCGGGAGCCTACAATGAGCAGTTCTTC.

This clonotype was seen only a few times. This chain links TRBV12-3 or TRBV12-4 with TRBJ2-2, with 7 bases matching TRBD1. This CDR3 is 17 amino acids long. Trimming at V came to 5 bases and at J to 6 bases, leaving 15 bases not matched to a gene. CDR3 region: CASSHGDRLSPPGELFF. The DNA for the CDR3 is TGTGCCAGCAGTCACGGGGACAGATTGTCACCTCCCGGGGAGCTGTTTTTT.

V is TRBV7-2 and J is TRBJ2-7; a weak D match, TRBD1 (6 bases). CDR1 SGHTA and CDR2 FQGNSA come from the germline V gene. V gave up 3 bases and J gave up 2 bases, with 8 bases separating them. The CDR3 contains 13 residues. In DNA, the CDR3 is TGTGCCAGCAGCTTTGAGGGGGCCTACGAGCAGTACTTC. Its protein product is CASSFEGAYEQYF.

DNA of the CDR3: TGTGCCAGCAGCCCACGTTTTCCGGAGACCCAGTACTTC. Its protein product is CASSPRFPETQYF. The chain employs TRBV13 and TRBJ2-5; no definite D call. This CDR3 is built from 13 residues. Germline lookup yields CDR1 PRHDT and CDR2 FYEKMQ (reference sequence). V gave up 5 bases and J gave up 5 bases, with 12 bases separating them.

There are many counts of this clonotype. The J gene is TRBJ2-7, the V gene TRBV20-1; no clear D gene. V was shortened by 4 bases and J by 3 bases, with 13 bases between the two germline ends. The CDR3 is 13 residues long. In germline, CDR1 is DFQATT, CDR2 SNEGSKA (reference sequence). CDR3 loop: CSAKDGNSYEQYF. DNA for the CDR3: TGCAGTGCTAAGGACGGTAACAGCTACGAGCAGTACTTC.

There are a few counts of this clonotype. The V call is TRBV12-3 or TRBV12-4, the J call TRBJ2-3; D call uncertain. This CDR3 spans 13 amino acids. The V end was cut by 2 bases, the J end by 6 bases, with 9 bases between. The CDR3 DNA follows: TGTGCCAGCAGTTTAAGGATAGGGGATACGCAGTATTTT. This gives the protein CASSLRIGDTQYF.

This chain joins TRBV7-9 and TRBJ2-5; either TRBD1 or TRBD2 may fit D (6 bases each). The DNA end lines up better with TRBJ2-7; the J call may be wrong. Germline lookup yields CDR1 SEHNR and CDR2 FQNEAQ (reference sequence). The CDR3 consists of 15 residues. CDR3 residues: CASSLVGRGGYEQYF. CDR3 bases: TGTGCCAGCAGCTTAGTGGGCAGGGGAGGCTACGAGCAGTACTTC.

The rearrangement joins TRBV21-1 to TRBJ2-7; the D call in the table, TRBD1, was not verified against the DNA. TRBV21-1 is designated a pseudogene. The CDR3 extends over 14 amino acids. The CDR3 region has the DNA TGTGCCAGCAGCAGATACCGGGGCCGTGACGAGCAGTACTTC. Its protein is CASSRYRGRDEQYF.